In its sample, the clone carrying this T cell receptor beta chain was seen once. Assay: immunoSEQ multiplex PCR; the TCRdb copy retains only in-frame clones and omits some. Here the sample spans under 300,000 clones, 85% being singletons. The data originate from a study of blood T cell repertoires in COVID-19. In the study overall: T cells, B-cell-depleted T cells, or PBMCs provided the cDNA or gDNA that served as material.

The CDR3 contains 15 residues. Germline V gives CDR1 SGHTA, CDR2 FQGNSA. V shed 1 base and J 7 bases; nucleotides not matched to a gene: 7. The sequence was obtained from a human donor in a cohort sampled during active COVID-19. The sequenced sample was peripheral blood. The chain is built from TRBV7-2 and TRBJ1-5, with 7 bases fitting TRBD1. The DNA for the CDR3 is TGTGCCAGCAGCTTAGTTACGGGACAGCAACAGCCCCAGCATTTT. This codes for CASSLVTGQQQPQHF.